A single sample gave rise to the 26 T cell receptor beta chains below, sequenced in a study of T-cell memory formation after mild COVID-19. TCRdb called the 5' RACE reads again in MiXCR, with one record for every CDR3 protein. The sample lists approximately 450,000 distinct CDR3 sequences, 15% to 20% occurring once. The source material was PBMCs or a T cell subset sorted from them (not recorded which). These receptors all stem from an adult woman who had mild COVID-19 (a few samples of this study predate the infection). Cell type and time point are not known.

This clonotype was detected only a few times. This rearrangement joins TRBV12-3 or TRBV12-4 to TRBJ2-7; maybe TRBD1 (6 bases). This CDR3 has 14 residues. The V and J ends lost 4 bases and 6 bases respectively, with 16 bases between them. The CDR3 DNA is TGTGCCAGCAGTTCAGGGGCCTTGTCGGGCGAGCAGTACTTC. Translating gives CASSSGALSGEQYF.

The V gene is TRBV6-1, the J gene TRBJ2-7; 8 nucleotides line up with TRBD1. V was clipped by 6 bases and J by 6 bases; unmatched bases: 4. Germline V lookup: CDR1 MNHNS, CDR2 SASEGT. CDR3 length: 12 amino acids. Here the CDR3 DNA reads TGTGCCAGCAGCGAGACAGGGGTCGAGCAGTACTTC. It yields the protein CASSETGVEQYF.

This clonotype was detected many times. Mismatch with germline at one junction end may stem from a read error. This rearrangement joins TRBV5-1 to TRBJ2-3; D is undetermined. Germline V gene lookup returns CDR1 SGHRS and CDR2 YFSETQ. This CDR3 is 12 amino acids long. The CDR3 region is CASSSSTDTQYF. DNA of the CDR3: TGTGCCAGCAGCTCTAGCACAGATACGCAGTATTTT.

The chain employs TRBV7-9 and TRBJ1-5, with 7 bases matching TRBD1. Per germline, CDR1 SEHNR and CDR2 FQNEAQ (reference sequence). J lost 1 base, V lost 1 base, and 7 bases had no gene match. The CDR3 extends over 17 amino acids. CDR3 nucleotides: TGTGCCAGCAGCTTAGGGAATATACAGGGGAGCAATCAGCCCCAGCATTTT. Translation: CASSLGNIQGSNQPQHF.

The V gene is TRBV6-1, the J gene TRBJ2-7, with TRBD1 matching 7 bases. V was clipped by 4 bases and J by 4 bases; unmatched bases: 7. CDR1 and CDR2 (germline): MNHNS, SASEGT. This CDR3 has 14 residues. DNA for the CDR3: TGTGCCAGCAGTGGAGAGGGGGCATTGTACGAGCAGTACTTC. This gives the protein CASSGEGALYEQYF.

J is TRBJ1-5 and V is TRBV27, with TRBD1 as a possible D gene (5 bases). CDR3 length: 15 amino acids. With 6 bases removed from V and 2 bases from J, the gap between germline ends came to 14 bases. Germline loops: CDR1 MNHEY, CDR2 SMNVEV (reference sequence). CDR3 DNA: TGTGCCAGCAGCCGTTCAGGGTGGGGCAATCAGCCCCAGCATTTT. It is translated as CASSRSGWGNQPQHF.

The CDR3 sequence: CAISDGTEYYEQYF. In DNA form, the CDR3 reads TGTGCCATCAGTGATGGTACAGAGTATTACGAGCAGTACTTC. The gene calls are TRBV10-3 and TRBJ2-7, with D hard to call. The CDR3 is 14 residues long. Germline-derived CDR1 and CDR2 are ENHRY and SYGVKD. V was shortened by 3 bases and J by 4 bases, with 13 bases between the two germline ends.

The chain has TRBV7-9 and TRBJ2-1; 9 positions agree with TRBD1. Unmatched junction bases numbered 5, after V lost 5 bases and J lost 3 bases. The germline V gene has CDR1 SEHNR and CDR2 FQNEAQ (reference sequence). The CDR3 runs 15 residues. CDR3 DNA sequence: TGTGCCAGCAGCCCCGGGACAGGGTACTACAATGAGCAGTTCTTC. Amino acids: CASSPGTGYYNEQFF. The full variable domain, with the rest looked up from reference TRBV7-9 and TRBJ2-1, is DTGVSQNPRHKITKRGQNVTFRCDPISEHNRLYWYRQTLGQGPEFLTYFQNEAQLEKSRLLSDRFSAERPKGSFSTLEIQRTEQGDSAMYLCASSPGTGYYNEQFFGPGTRLTVL.

This clonotype was picked up a small number of times. V and J are TRBV15 and TRBJ2-1; perhaps TRBD2 as D (6 bases). The CDR3 is 13 residues long. Germline CDR1 reads LNHNV; CDR2 reads YYDKDF (reference sequence). The ends were cut back, 8 bases at V and 8 bases at J, with 16 bases in the middle. The DNA for the CDR3 is TGTGCCACCGCCTGGGTTGGAGGGGATGAGCAGTTCTTC. Protein sequence: CATAWVGGDEQFF.

This clonotype appeared many times. The chain carries TRBV4-1 and TRBJ1-1; a possible D gene is TRBD1 (5 bases). The V gene's germline CDR1 is MGHRA and CDR2 YSYEKL. CDR3 size: 15 residues. Trimming removed 0 bases from V and 7 bases from J, with 15 bases in between. CDR3 amino acids: CASSQDSGTQVEAFF. In nucleotides, the CDR3 is TGCGCCAGCAGCCAAGACTCCGGGACTCAGGTTGAAGCTTTCTTT.

The chain links TRBV25-1 to TRBJ2-7, with D perhaps matching TRBD1 or TRBD2 (5 bases each). Trimming cost V 2 bases and J 1 base, with 18 bases left between them. Germline V CDR1 and CDR2: MGHDK, SYGVNS. This CDR3 contains 17 residues. CDR3 loop: CASSESGLFRGSYEQYF. The CDR3 bases are TGTGCCAGCAGTGAAAGCGGACTCTTTAGGGGTTCCTACGAGCAGTACTTC.

This sequence joins TRBV19 and TRBJ2-3; 9 nucleotides match TRBD1. The germline CDR1 and CDR2 sequences are LNHDA and SQIVND (reference sequence). The CDR3 totals 16 residues. V was pared by 2 bases and J by 4 bases, with 7 bases of the junction left unmatched. In DNA, the CDR3 is TGTGCCAGTAGTATAAGAGGGACAGGGTTCGCAGATACGCAGTATTTT. Its protein is CASSIRGTGFADTQYF.

The chain couples TRBV7-9 to TRBJ1-2; D not resolved. The germline V gene has CDR1 SEHNR and CDR2 FQNEAQ (reference sequence). The CDR3 loop spans 13 amino acids. V lost 1 base to trimming and J lost 3 bases, with 6 bases between them. CDR3 DNA: TGTGCCAGCAGCTTAGGGTTAGACTATGGCTACACCTTC. This encodes CASSLGLDYGYTF.

This rearrangement joins TRBV20-1 to TRBJ1-1, with TRBD1 matching 7 bases. This CDR3 is built from 12 residues. V was clipped by 7 bases and J by 4 bases; unmatched bases: 6. The germline CDR1 and CDR2 sequences are DFQATT and SNEGSKA (reference sequence). The CDR3, as DNA: TGCAGTGTAGGCAGGGGGTCCACTGAAGCTTTCTTT. Protein sequence: CSVGRGSTEAFF.

The chain has TRBV7-7 and TRBJ2-3; TRBD2 matches at 7 bases. The germline V gene encodes CDR1 SSHAT and CDR2 FNYEAQ (reference sequence). The CDR3 is 16 residues long. Trimming cost V 2 bases and J 4 bases; bases outside gene matches: 9. CDR3 region: CASSLLPLGLADTQYF. DNA for the CDR3: TGTGCCAGCAGCTTACTGCCCCTTGGACTAGCAGATACGCAGTATTTT.

The chain recombines TRBV2 with TRBJ2-7; D assignment may be TRBD1 or TRBD2 (6 bases each). Between the trimmed V and J ends, which lost 4 bases and 0 bases, there was a span of 13 bases. The CDR3 sequence is 15 residues long. Per the germline V gene, CDR1 is SNHLY and CDR2 is FYNNEI. The CDR3 DNA reads as TGTGCCAGCAGTGTTGGGGGGCCGGGCTCCTACGAGCAGTACTTC. Translating it yields CASSVGGPGSYEQYF.

The chain is built from TRBV2 and TRBJ1-5, with D tentatively TRBD1 (5 bases). V was shortened by 0 bases and J by 0 bases, with 12 bases between the two germline ends. Looked up from germline, CDR1 is SNHLY and CDR2 is FYNNEI. This CDR3 has 17 amino acids. CDR3 sequence reads: CASSEAGRVGSNQPQHF. As DNA, the CDR3 is TGTGCCAGCAGTGAAGCTGGCAGGGTTGGTAGCAATCAGCCCCAGCATTTT.

The J gene is TRBJ2-3, the V gene TRBV27, with 8 nucleotides matching TRBD2. J was trimmed by 7 bases and V by 6 bases; bases with no gene match: 12. Germline V gene lookup returns CDR1 MNHEY and CDR2 SMNVEV (reference sequence). The CDR3 is made up of 15 amino acids. CDR3 protein: CASRQLAAITHTQYF. The DNA for the CDR3 is TGTGCCAGCAGACAACTAGCGGCGATAACCCATACGCAGTATTTT.

This clonotype occurred many times. V is TRBV12-3 or TRBV12-4 and J is TRBJ2-6; 10 nucleotides line up with TRBD1. There are 15 residues in the CDR3. V lost 5 bases, J lost 2 bases, and 0 bases stayed unmatched. In DNA form, the CDR3 reads TGTGCCAGCAGTGACAGGGGGCCTGGGGCCAACGTCCTGACTTTC. Encoded protein: CASSDRGPGANVLTF.

This clonotype was detected only a few times. This rearrangement joins TRBV24-1 to TRBJ2-3; D not resolved. The CDR3 totals 13 residues. The germline V gene encodes CDR1 KGHDR and CDR2 SFDVKD. V was trimmed by 0 bases and J by 4 bases, leaving 4 bases between them. CDR3 loop: CATSDLLPDTQYF. CDR3 sequence (DNA): TGTGCCACCAGTGATTTGCTGCCAGATACGCAGTATTTT.

The CDR3 sequence: CSVGQSSNSNQPQHF. The CDR3 DNA follows: TGCAGCGTTGGTCAGTCCAGCAATAGCAATCAGCCCCAGCATTTT. The chain carries TRBV29-1 and TRBJ1-5, with no clear D. Germline assignment: CDR1 SQVTM and CDR2 ANQGSEA. Between the trimmed V and J ends, which lost 4 bases and 0 bases, there was a span of 13 bases. The CDR3 spans 15 residues.

The genes are TRBV5-1 and TRBJ2-3; D is unresolved. Germline-derived CDR1 and CDR2 are SGHRS and YFSETQ. The CDR3 is made up of 13 amino acids. The V and J ends lost 1 base and 4 bases respectively, with 7 bases between them. The CDR3 loop reads CASSLYPADTQYF. The CDR3 bases are TGCGCCAGCAGCTTGTACCCAGCAGATACGCAGTATTTT.

The rearrangement joins TRBV24-1 to TRBJ2-5; D is unresolved. CDR3 length equals 15 residues. CDR1 and CDR2 from the germline V gene are KGHDR and SFDVKD. V was pared by 4 bases and J by 5 bases, with 16 bases between. The CDR3 coding sequence is TGTGCCACCAGTGAACCGGACGTGGGTGATGAGACCCAGTACTTC. It yields the protein CATSEPDVGDETQYF.

In its sample, this clonotype was seen many times. The chain joins TRBV6-2 or TRBV6-3 to TRBJ2-7; no clear D. The germline V gene has CDR1 MNHEY and CDR2 SVGEGT. V shed 7 bases and J shed 2 bases, with 9 bases lying between them. The CDR3 has 12 amino acids. The CDR3 nucleotides read TGTGCCAGCAAGGAACAAACCTACGAGCAGTACTTC. Translation: CASKEQTYEQYF.

This clonotype showed up just a few times. The rearrangement uses TRBV12-3 or TRBV12-4 and TRBJ1-3; no firm D call. V dropped 4 bases and J dropped 3 bases, with 7 bases sitting between them. The CDR3 is 13 amino acids. The CDR3 DNA sequence: TGTGCCAGCAGTTACAACAGTGGAAACACCATATATTTT. Amino acid sequence: CASSYNSGNTIYF.

V gene TRBV6-6 combines with J gene TRBJ1-1, with D perhaps TRBD1 (5 bases). The CDR3 loop spans 16 amino acids. The V gene lost 5 bases and the J gene lost 0 bases, with 16 bases spanning the gap. Germline CDR1 reads MNHNY; CDR2 reads SVGAGI (reference sequence). CDR3 protein: CASSLTGTYMNTEAFF. The CDR3 DNA sequence: TGTGCCAGCAGTCTCACCGGGACCTACATGAACACTGAAGCTTTCTTT.